This passage covers 14 T cell receptor beta chains from one sample sequenced in a study of beta chain features in type 1 diabetes. Study results and limitations: For Type 1 diabetes patients, all four CD4+ subsets carried TCRB CDR3s that were moderately but significantly shorter.

The study reverse transcribed the entire isolated RNA, so it sequenced expressed TCRB transcripts. The protocol was immunoSEQ multiplex PCR, while the TCRdb copy is restricted to in-frame clones and leaves out a portion. The data contain some 370,000 clones, 8.5% to 10% of them singletons. Their antigens are not known. Sequenced input: central memory CD4+ T cells from blood. These receptors were obtained from a man aged 30-40 years with type 1 diabetes.

This clone was counted only a few times. CDR3 sequence reads: CASSSLHRDQPQHF. CDR3 DNA sequence: TGTGCCAGCAGTTCCCTACACAGGGACCAGCCCCAGCATTTT. The V and J genes are TRBV27 and TRBJ1-5, with D perhaps TRBD1 (6 bases). Germline V gives CDR1 MNHEY, CDR2 SMNVEV (reference sequence). The CDR3 loop spans 14 amino acids. With 4 bases removed from V and 7 bases from J, the gap between germline ends came to 14 bases.

This clone turned up a few times. V and J are TRBV7-2 and TRBJ1-5; 10 positions match TRBD1. CDR1 and CDR2 (germline): SGHTA, FQGNSA. Losses at the gene ends were 5 bases for V and 1 base for J; bases not matched to a gene: 8. The CDR3 has 17 residues. CDR3 in DNA: TGTGCCAGCAGCAAGACAGGGGGCGAAGGGAGCAATCAGCCCCAGCATTTT. Translating it yields CASSKTGGEGSNQPQHF.

This clone was counted ten times or more. The V gene is TRBV19, the J gene TRBJ2-1; D unclear. In germline, CDR1 is LNHDA, CDR2 SQIVND (reference sequence). The CDR3 length is 11 residues. Between the trimmed V and J ends, which lost 6 bases and 7 bases, there was a span of 7 bases. The CDR3 spells CASSRRNEQFF. In DNA form, the CDR3 reads TGTGCCAGTAGCCGCAGGAATGAGCAGTTCTTC. The entire variable domain, with the rest obtained from reference TRBV19 and TRBJ2-1, is as follows: DGGITQSPKYLFRKEGQNVTLSCEQNLNHDAMYWYRQDPGQGLRLIYYSQIVNDFQKGDIAEGYSVSREKKESFPLTVTSAQKNPTAFYLCASSRRNEQFFGPGTRLTVL.

In its sample, this clone was seen a few times. The chain combines TRBV6-6 with TRBJ2-1, with TRBD1 matching over 8 bases. In germline, CDR1 is MNHNY, CDR2 SVGAGI (reference sequence). The CDR3 length is 15 residues. V shed 5 bases, J shed 9 bases, and the junction held 12 bases outside the gene matches. CDR3 residues: CASSKQGQGAREQFF. The CDR3 coding sequence is TGTGCCAGCAGTAAACAAGGTCAGGGGGCGCGTGAGCAGTTCTTC.

This clone was seen a few times. V is TRBV27 and J is TRBJ1-5; possibly TRBD1 for D (6 bases). V was clipped by 8 bases and J by 5 bases, with 13 bases between them. This CDR3 is built from 13 residues. CDR1 and CDR2 (germline): MNHEY, SMNVEV (reference sequence). The CDR3 loop is CASRQAFYQPQHF. In DNA form, the CDR3 reads TGTGCCAGCCGACAGGCCTTTTATCAGCCCCAGCATTTT.

In this sample, this clone turned up a few times. The chain joins TRBV6-6 to TRBJ2-5, with 8 nucleotides matching TRBD2. In germline, CDR1 is MNHNY, CDR2 SVGAGI (reference sequence). With 6 bases clipped from V and 4 bases from J, the junction kept 4 bases outside the gene matches. The CDR3 has 13 amino acids. CDR3 in DNA: TGTGCCAGCAGGACGGGACTAGGAGAGACCCAGTACTTC. Protein sequence: CASRTGLGETQYF.

The chain joins TRBV19 to TRBJ2-1; D may be TRBD1 (5 bases). This CDR3 is built from 15 residues. The V end was cut by 4 bases, the J end by 6 bases, with 16 bases between. Germline CDR1 LNHDA, CDR2 SQIVND (reference sequence). Here the CDR3 reads CASSKGPVQGNEQFF. CDR3 DNA: TGTGCCAGTAGTAAGGGGCCAGTTCAGGGCAATGAGCAGTTCTTC.

Regarding this clone: Other DNA sequences within the sample encode an identical CDR3. The V call is TRBV7-2, the J call TRBJ2-7; D gene unclear. Trimming took 1 base from V and 0 from J, leaving 10 bases between them. CDR1 SGHTA and CDR2 FQGNSA come from the germline V gene. The CDR3 is 15 amino acids. CDR3 nucleotide sequence: TGTGCCAGCAGCTTAGGGCCCGGCGGCTCCTACGAGCAGTACTTC. This encodes CASSLGPGGSYEQYF.

This clone was observed many times. As DNA, the CDR3 is TGTGCCAGCTTCCAACAGGGCCCCCAGGATGAGCAGTTCTTC. This codes for CASFQQGPQDEQFF. The chain uses TRBV28 and TRBJ2-1, with a possible D match to TRBD1 (6 bases). Trimming left V 8 bases short and J 8 bases short, with 19 bases between. This CDR3 region has 14 residues. Germline CDR1 is MDHEN and CDR2 is SYDVKM.

This clone appeared a few times. The chain combines TRBV19 with TRBJ2-7; D not certain. The V gene lost 7 bases and the J gene lost 7 bases, with 20 bases spanning the gap. Germline lookup yields CDR1 LNHDA and CDR2 SQIVND (reference sequence). The CDR3 covers 14 residues. CDR3 coding DNA: TGTGCCAGTAATCAAGGGTCCAGGTGGAAGGAGCAGTACTTC. Its protein product is CASNQGSRWKEQYF.

This clone was counted a few times. The chain couples TRBV5-1 to TRBJ2-1; 7 nucleotides align to TRBD1. V shed 4 bases, J shed 10 bases, and the junction held 11 bases outside the gene matches. The CDR3 covers 14 residues. Germline V lookup: CDR1 SGHRS, CDR2 YFSETQ. CDR3 nucleotide sequence: TGCGCCAGCAGCGTGGGACGGGACAGTGGGGAGCAGTTCTTC. This sequence encodes CASSVGRDSGEQFF. The complete variable domain, with remaining parts taken from reference TRBV5-1 and TRBJ2-1, reads KAGVTQTPRYLIKTRGQQVTLSCSPISGHRSVSWYQQTPGQGLQFLFEYFSETQRNKGNFPGRFSGRQFSNSRSEMNVSTLELGDSALYLCASSVGRDSGEQFFGPGTRLTVL.

The rearrangement uses TRBV29-1 and TRBJ2-1, with D possibly matching TRBD2 (5 bases). Deletions cut 4 bases from V and 8 bases from J, with 15 bases between. This CDR3 region has 13 residues. The germline V gene has CDR1 SQVTM and CDR2 ANQGSEA. This CDR3 is CSVGRGSVDEQFF. The CDR3 DNA reads TGCAGCGTTGGTCGCGGTAGCGTGGATGAGCAGTTCTTC.

This chain connects TRBV14 to TRBJ2-3; 15 positions match TRBD2. Germline V gene sequence: CDR1 SGHDN, CDR2 FVKESK. This CDR3 is 19 amino acids long. The junction had 8 bases not matched to a gene; V was cut back by 3 bases and J by 1 base. CDR3 sequence reads: CASSHRGTSGRIRTDTQYF. DNA for the CDR3: TGTGCCAGCAGCCATCGGGGGACTAGCGGGAGGATTCGCACAGATACGCAGTATTTT.

Many counts were recorded for this clone. The CDR3 DNA follows: TGTGCCAGCAGTTTAAGCCAGATCACCGGGGAGCTGTTTTTT. Protein sequence: CASSLSQITGELFF. The chain recombines TRBV28 with TRBJ2-2, with D unclear. Germline CDR1 reads MDHEN; CDR2 reads SYDVKM. The CDR3 consists of 14 residues. The V end was cut by 2 bases, the J end by 4 bases, with 8 bases between.